This TCR beta chain originates from a study of CD8+ T cells in alopecia areata. Study details: The investigators scored severity in treated patients by the percentage of affected scalp area. General study findings and limits: With one nonresponder, baseline CD8+ expansion's link to response remains uncertain. More clonal than normal scalp was lesional scalp, particularly alopecia totalis/universalis.

This clone has just one count. Its antigen is currently unknown. The sample holds other DNA sequences that translate to the same CDR3. CDR1 is SGHRS, CDR2 YFSETQ, per germline. Trimming removed 0 bases at V and 1 base at J, with 7 bases between. The CDR3 sequence is 14 residues long. RNA, once extracted, was reverse transcribed into cDNA for use as the sequencing template. Clones were sequenced by immunoSEQ multiplex PCR, and TCRdb holds only the in-frame ones, with some missing. The sample has more than 150,000 clones; 45% to 75% are singletons. Treatment of the sample: oral pan-JAK inhibitor, 5-10 mg twice daily.

The chain carries TRBV5-1 and TRBJ1-1, with TRBD1 as a possible D gene (6 bases). The input for sequencing was CD4+ T cells sorted from blood, taken at week 4, from a patient treated with tofacitinib. The receptor was derived from a human donor with alopecia areata. As DNA, the CDR3 is TGCGCCAGCAGCTTGGTACAGGGGAACACTGAAGCTTTCTTT. Its protein product is CASSLVQGNTEAFF.